The 26 T cell receptor beta chains listed next were all sequenced from one sample in a study of blood T cell repertoires in COVID-19. Generated by immunoSEQ multiplex PCR, the TCRdb table keeps only in-frame clones and is missing some. The table includes hundreds of thousands of clones, roughly nine tenths detected once. The sequenced sample consisted of PBMCs or T cells enriched from blood (not recorded which). These receptors were collected from a woman in her forties or fifties in a cohort exposed to, infected with or recovered from COVID-19 (not recorded which).

The J gene is TRBJ1-1, the V gene TRBV7-9; D might be TRBD1 (5 bases). The CDR3 loop spans 12 amino acids. Germline CDR1 reads SEHNR; CDR2 reads FQNEAQ (reference sequence). Trimming took 4 bases from V and 5 from J, leaving 8 bases between them. The CDR3 region is CASSWGVTEAFF. In DNA, the CDR3 is TGTGCCAGCAGCTGGGGCGTGACTGAAGCTTTCTTT.

The rearrangement links TRBV6-6 to TRBJ1-2, with D tentatively TRBD1 (5 bases). The CDR3 totals 16 residues. CDR1 and CDR2 from the germline V gene are MNHNY and SVGAGI (reference sequence). The V end lost 5 bases, the J end lost 0 bases, and 16 bases lay between the germline ends. As DNA, the CDR3 is TGTGCCAGCAGTCACTTGACAGCCAATACTAACTATGGCTACACCTTC. This codes for CASSHLTANTNYGYTF.

The V call is TRBV19, the J call TRBJ2-7, with a weak D call TRBD1 (6 bases). The CDR3 is 18 amino acids. Germline CDR1 is LNHDA and CDR2 is SQIVND (reference sequence). Trimming shortened V by 4 bases and J by 0 bases, and 22 bases separated the two germline ends. The CDR3 region is CASSTKGPSGQLSYEQYF. Written as DNA, the CDR3 is TGTGCCAGTAGTACAAAGGGTCCATCCGGACAGCTCTCCTACGAGCAGTACTTC.

V usage is TRBV15 and J usage is TRBJ2-5, with 10 bases aligning to TRBD1. The CDR3 contains 14 residues. CDR1 and CDR2 from the germline V gene are LNHNV and YYDKDF (reference sequence). The J segment lost 3 bases and the V segment lost 5 bases, leaving 3 bases of the junction unmatched. CDR3 amino acids: CATSWGTGEETQYF. CDR3 DNA sequence: TGTGCCACCAGCTGGGGGACAGGGGAAGAGACCCAGTACTTC.

This clone came up a few times. This chain connects TRBV5-1 to TRBJ1-4; 7 bases map to TRBD1. The CDR3 loop spans 15 amino acids. Germline V gene data show CDR1 as SGHRS and CDR2 as YFSETQ. The V segment lost 5 bases and the J segment 5 bases; nucleotides outside the gene matches: 9. The CDR3 DNA is TGCGCCAGCAGACCACAGGGGATGGGGAATGAAAAACTGTTTTTT. This codes for CASRPQGMGNEKLFF. Together with reference TRBV5-1 and TRBJ1-4, the CDR3 gives the full variable domain: KAGVTQTPRYLIKTRGQQVTLSCSPISGHRSVSWYQQTPGQGLQFLFEYFSETQRNKGNFPGRFSGRQFSNSRSEMNVSTLELGDSALYLCASRPQGMGNEKLFFGSGTQLSVL.

Only one count was recorded for this clone. The DNA for the CDR3 is TGTGCCAGCGCCTTGGGACAAGCTAACTATGGCTACACCTTC. It is translated as CASALGQANYGYTF. This chain connects TRBV19 to TRBJ1-2; tentative D call: TRBD1 (6 bases). The CDR3 has 14 residues. Between the trimmed V and J ends, which lost 9 bases and 0 bases, there was a span of 14 bases. CDR1 and CDR2 (germline): LNHDA, SQIVND (reference sequence).

This clone was picked up one time. The chain links TRBV5-8 to TRBJ1-4; D gene unclear. The CDR3 loop spans 12 amino acids. CDR1 SGHTS and CDR2 YDEGEE come from the germline V gene. Trimming removed 2 bases from V and 8 bases from J, with 7 bases in between. The CDR3 DNA reads TGTGCCAGCAGCTTCCGTAAAGAAAAACTGTTTTTT. Amino acid sequence: CASSFRKEKLFF.

This clone was counted between two and nine times. The chain has TRBV29-1 and TRBJ2-2; 9 bases map to TRBD1. With 5 bases clipped from V and 6 bases from J, the junction kept 10 bases outside the gene matches. This CDR3 is built from 15 residues. Germline V gene sequence: CDR1 SQVTM, CDR2 ANQGSEA. The CDR3 loop reads CSVILGTGLAGELFF. The CDR3 DNA reads TGCAGCGTTATTCTCGGGACAGGGTTGGCCGGGGAGCTGTTTTTT.

The gene calls are TRBV7-3 and TRBJ2-3; 7 bases fit TRBD2. The CDR3 totals 17 residues. J lost 5 bases, V lost 2 bases, and 13 bases had no gene match. From germline, CDR1 is SGHTA and CDR2 FQGTGA. CDR3 in amino acids: CASSLGHGREGRDTQYF. The CDR3 nucleotides read TGTGCCAGCAGCTTAGGTCATGGCAGGGAGGGAAGAGATACGCAGTATTTT.

CDR3 nucleotide sequence: TGTGCCAGCTCACCGTGGACAGGGAACACTGAAGCTTTCTTT. It encodes CASSPWTGNTEAFF. V usage is TRBV18 and J usage is TRBJ1-1; 7 bases fit TRBD1. J gave up 1 base and V 3 bases, and 2 bases lay outside the gene matches. This CDR3 is built from 14 residues. The germline gives CDR1 KGHSH, CDR2 LQKENI.

The chain joins TRBV11-3 to TRBJ2-7; D may be TRBD2 (6 bases). The CDR3 has 14 amino acids. Per the germline V gene, CDR1 is SGHNT and CDR2 is YENEEA. Trimming pared 0 bases from V and 7 bases from J, leaving 13 bases between. The CDR3 sequence is CASSLDGAGLEQYF. CDR3 coding DNA: TGTGCCAGCAGCTTAGATGGGGCGGGATTGGAGCAGTACTTC.

V is TRBV4-2 and J is TRBJ1-2, with 7 bases matching TRBD1. The V segment lost 1 base and the J segment 7 bases; nucleotides outside the gene matches: 6. Germline CDR1 and CDR2: LGHNA and YNFKEQ. The CDR3 consists of 14 residues. In DNA form, the CDR3 reads TGTGCCAGCAGCCAAGGCGAGGGGGCGGGTGGCTACACCTTC. Amino acids: CASSQGEGAGGYTF.

This clone was recorded a few times. V usage is TRBV18 and J usage is TRBJ1-5; D is perhaps TRBD1 (6 bases). Germline loops: CDR1 KGHSH, CDR2 LQKENI. Trimming removed 4 bases at V and 2 bases at J, with 15 bases between. This CDR3 is built from 16 residues. The CDR3: CASSLQNPGGNQPQHF. DNA of the CDR3: TGTGCCAGCTCACTACAAAATCCAGGGGGCAATCAGCCCCAGCATTTT.

V usage is TRBV12-3 or TRBV12-4 and J usage is TRBJ2-2; D is unresolved. The CDR3 spans 13 residues. Between the trimmed V and J ends, which lost 0 bases and 5 bases, there was a span of 4 bases. CDR3 nucleotide sequence: TGTGCCAGCAGTTTAGCGCGGACCGGGGAGCTGTTTTTT. Its protein is CASSLARTGELFF.

The chain employs TRBV6-5 and TRBJ1-1; a weak D match, TRBD1 (6 bases). The CDR3 sequence is 13 residues long. Germline V gene sequence: CDR1 MNHEY, CDR2 SVGAGI. With 6 bases removed from V and 5 bases from J, the gap between germline ends came to 13 bases. This CDR3 is CASRASGVTEAFF. CDR3 DNA: TGTGCCAGCAGAGCATCAGGGGTGACTGAAGCTTTCTTT.

The chain uses TRBV5-1 and TRBJ2-3; a possible D gene is TRBD2 (5 bases). Germline V CDR1 and CDR2: SGHRS, YFSETQ. V lost 6 bases and J 2 bases, leaving 19 bases between the germline ends. CDR3 length: 16 residues. CDR3 region: CASNPEAVGTTDTQYF. The CDR3 DNA reads as TGCGCCAGCAACCCGGAGGCAGTTGGCACCACAGATACGCAGTATTTT.

V usage is TRBV11-2 and J usage is TRBJ1-1, with D unclear. Germline V gene data show CDR1 as SGHAT and CDR2 as FQNNGV. Deletions cut 0 bases from V and 4 bases from J, with 9 bases between. CDR3 length: 14 residues. The CDR3 nucleotides are TGTGCCAGCAGCTTAGAAAGAGGGTCCACTGAAGCTTTCTTT. Translating gives CASSLERGSTEAFF.

This sequence joins TRBV10-3 and TRBJ2-1; no clear D. The CDR3 is made up of 14 amino acids. V was trimmed by 3 bases and J by 2 bases, leaving 8 bases between them. In germline, CDR1 is ENHRY, CDR2 SYGVKD. CDR3 in amino acids: CAISDQQAYNEQFF. The CDR3 coding sequence is TGTGCCATCAGTGACCAGCAGGCCTACAATGAGCAGTTCTTC.

This clone was seen many times. J is TRBJ1-2 and V is TRBV6-5, with TRBD1 matching over 9 bases. The length of the CDR3 is 13 residues. V lost 6 bases, J lost 9 bases, and 8 bases stayed unmatched. CDR1 is MNHEY, CDR2 SVGAGI, per germline. The CDR3 nucleotides are TGTGCCAGCAGCGAGGGGGACAGGGCTCGCTACACCTTC. Its translation: CASSEGDRARYTF.

The chain has TRBV19 and TRBJ1-5; no clear D gene. CDR3 length: 13 residues. Germline V gene sequence: CDR1 LNHDA, CDR2 SQIVND (reference sequence). V was shortened by 6 bases and J by 4 bases, with 10 bases between the two germline ends. The CDR3 loop is CASSKDWNQPQHF. CDR3 nucleotides: TGTGCCAGTAGCAAGGACTGGAATCAGCCCCAGCATTTT.

The chain combines TRBV7-2 with TRBJ1-1, with D possibly TRBD1 on 5 matching bases. Germline assignment: CDR1 SGHTA and CDR2 FQGNSA. The CDR3 spans 14 residues. V was clipped by 7 bases and J by 2 bases, with 14 bases between them. The CDR3 is CASNPTEVNTEAFF. DNA for the CDR3: TGTGCCAGCAATCCGACAGAAGTAAACACTGAAGCTTTCTTT. The full variable domain, its missing parts supplied by reference TRBV7-2 and TRBJ1-1, is GAGVSQSPSNKVTEKGKDVELRCDPISGHTALYWYRQSLGQGLEFLIYFQGNSAPDKSGLPSDRFSAERTGGSVSTLTIQRTQQEDSAVYLCASNPTEVNTEAFFGQGTRLTVV.

The chain carries TRBV7-9 and TRBJ2-7; 8 bases line up with TRBD1. This CDR3 is 14 amino acids long. Germline trimming cut 5 bases from V and 5 bases from J; bases unmatched to any gene: 8. Germline V gene data show CDR1 as SEHNR and CDR2 as FQNEAQ (reference sequence). The CDR3 DNA reads as TGTGCCAGCAGCCAGAAGACAGGGGACGACGAGCAGTACTTC. It encodes CASSQKTGDDEQYF.

The chain has TRBV4-2 and TRBJ1-2; tentative D call: TRBD1 (5 bases). CDR1 is LGHNA and CDR2 is YNFKEQ in the germline V gene. Trimming took off 7 bases at V and 0 bases at J, with 15 bases between the two ends. This CDR3 is 15 amino acids long. For the CDR3, the DNA is TGTGCCAGCACCAATGGGGACTCCACTAACTATGGCTACACCTTC. This codes for CASTNGDSTNYGYTF.

This clone showed up just a few times. This rearrangement joins TRBV19 to TRBJ1-4; no clear D. The CDR3 runs 17 residues. CDR1 and CDR2 from the germline V gene are LNHDA and SQIVND (reference sequence). The V and J ends lost 6 bases and 7 bases respectively, with 24 bases between them. CDR3 protein: CASSQQKSHTRREKLFF. The CDR3 DNA is TGTGCCAGTAGCCAACAGAAATCGCACACCAGACGTGAAAAACTGTTTTTT.

The V and J genes are TRBV6-4 and TRBJ2-3; TRBD2 aligns across 13 bases. Germline CDR1 and CDR2: MRHNA and SNTAGT. J was trimmed by 6 bases and V by 5 bases; bases with no gene match: 5. The CDR3 is 15 amino acids. The CDR3 DNA reads TGTGCCAGCAGTCGACTAGCGGGGGGCCTGGATACGCAGTATTTT. Protein: CASSRLAGGLDTQYF.

In DNA, the CDR3 is TGTGCCAGCAGTTTCACTCGGGGGGGCGGCAATGAGCAGTTCTTC. Protein sequence: CASSFTRGGGNEQFF. The chain couples TRBV27 to TRBJ2-1, with TRBD2 identical over 8 bases. This CDR3 comprises 15 residues. V trimming: 3 bases; J trimming: 6 bases; junction bases outside the gene matches: 7. Germline V gene sequence: CDR1 MNHEY, CDR2 SMNVEV (reference sequence).